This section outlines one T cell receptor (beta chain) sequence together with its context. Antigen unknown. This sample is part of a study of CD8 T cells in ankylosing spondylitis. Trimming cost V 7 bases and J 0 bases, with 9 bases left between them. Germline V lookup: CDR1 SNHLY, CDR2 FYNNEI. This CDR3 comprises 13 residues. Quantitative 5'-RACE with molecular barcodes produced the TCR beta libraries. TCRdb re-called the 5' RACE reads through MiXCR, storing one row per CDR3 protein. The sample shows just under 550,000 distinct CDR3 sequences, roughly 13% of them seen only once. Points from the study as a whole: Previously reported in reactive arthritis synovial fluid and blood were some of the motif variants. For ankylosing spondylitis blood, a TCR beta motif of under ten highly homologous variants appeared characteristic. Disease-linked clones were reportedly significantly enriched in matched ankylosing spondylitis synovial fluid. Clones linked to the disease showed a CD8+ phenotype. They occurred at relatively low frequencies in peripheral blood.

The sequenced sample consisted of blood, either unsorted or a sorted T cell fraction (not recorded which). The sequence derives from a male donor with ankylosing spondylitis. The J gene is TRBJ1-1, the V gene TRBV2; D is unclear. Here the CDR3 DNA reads TGTGCCAGCACCACTGTCATGAACACTGAAGCTTTCTTT. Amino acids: CASTTVMNTEAFF.